A selection of T cell receptor beta chains follows, all from one sample in a study of T cell responses to AZD1222 COVID-19 vaccine. Produced via immunoSEQ multiplex PCR; TCRdb's table is partial and in-frame only. The sample consists of about 120,000 clones, around 84% of them appearing once. Material: peripheral blood, obtained 28 days after the second AZD1222 dose. The receptors shown here come from an adult who received the AZD1222 COVID-19 vaccine. Each CDR3 is given with its conserved first and last residue. Fields, in order: J gene, V gene, D gene, clone size, CDR3 DNA, CDR3 protein. D genes are given only for firm matches. Clone size is stated in some rows and not others, as once, few, many or a class when expanded.

J gene: TRBJ1-1
V gene: TRBV18
D gene: .
clone size: few
CDR3 DNA: TGTGCCAGCTCACCTCAACGGGGAGGTGTTGTGGCTGAAGCTTTCTTT
CDR3 protein: CASSPQRGGVVAEAFF

J gene: TRBJ1-2
V gene: TRBV29-1
D gene: .
clone size: .
CDR3 DNA: TGCAGCGTTGCTTCTAACTATGGCTACACCTTC
CDR3 protein: CSVASNYGYTF

J gene: TRBJ1-1
V gene: TRBV6-5
D gene: .
clone size: .
CDR3 DNA: TGTGCCAGCAGTTTGTCGGAGGGACCCGACCGGGCTTTCTTT
CDR3 protein: CASSLSEGPDRAFF

J gene: TRBJ1-1
V gene: TRBV6-2/TRBV6-3
D gene: .
clone size: few
CDR3 DNA: TGTGCCAGCAGATACCCAACTCTTGAAGCTTTCTTT
CDR3 protein: CASRYPTLEAFF

J gene: TRBJ1-2
V gene: TRBV7-9
D gene: .
clone size: .
CDR3 DNA: TGTGCCAGCAGCTCCGTAGACAGGATTCGGGACTATGGCTACACCTTC
CDR3 protein: CASSSVDRIRDYGYTF

J gene: TRBJ1-2
V gene: TRBV14
D gene: TRBD1
clone size: .
CDR3 DNA: TGTGCCAGCAGCCAAGATCGAGGCGACAGGGTGAGGGGCTACACCTTC
CDR3 protein: CASSQDRGDRVRGYTF

J gene: TRBJ1-1
V gene: TRBV7-8
D gene: TRBD1
clone size: .
CDR3 DNA: TGTGCCAGCAGCTTAGCCGACAGGGCGGGCACTGAAGCTTTCTTT
CDR3 protein: CASSLADRAGTEAFF

J gene: TRBJ1-1
V gene: TRBV2
D gene: .
clone size: .
CDR3 DNA: TGTGCCAGCAGAGAGGGGGTTTTTTTGAACACTGAAGCTTTCTTT
CDR3 protein: CASREGVFLNTEAFF

J gene: TRBJ1-5
V gene: TRBV20-1
D gene: .
clone size: .
CDR3 DNA: TGCAGTGCTAGAGGAGTACAGCCCCAGCATTTT
CDR3 protein: CSARGVQPQHF

J gene: TRBJ2-3
V gene: TRBV29-1
D gene: TRBD2
clone size: .
CDR3 DNA: TGCAGCGTTGAATCGGGGGGGACCACAGATACGCAGTATTTT
CDR3 protein: CSVESGGTTDTQYF

J gene: TRBJ2-5
V gene: TRBV28
D gene: .
clone size: .
CDR3 DNA: TGTGCCAGCAGCCCCCGTCGACAGGCAGGGGAGACCCAGTACTTC
CDR3 protein: CASSPRRQAGETQYF

J gene: TRBJ1-3
V gene: TRBV3-1/TRBV3-2
D gene: .
clone size: .
CDR3 DNA: TGTGCCAGCAGCTTCCTTGGGGACGCAACTGGAAACACCATATATTTT
CDR3 protein: CASSFLGDATGNTIYF

J gene: TRBJ1-5
V gene: TRBV10-3
D gene: .
clone size: .
CDR3 DNA: TGTGCCATCAGTGAATATAGGTTATTAGGCAATCAGCCCCAGCATTTT
CDR3 protein: CAISEYRLLGNQPQHF

J gene: TRBJ2-1
V gene: TRBV5-5
D gene: .
clone size: .
CDR3 DNA: TGTGCCAGCAGCTTGTCTAGCCTGAACTTTGGAAATGAGCAGTTCTTC
CDR3 protein: CASSLSSLNFGNEQFF

J gene: TRBJ2-1
V gene: TRBV3-1/TRBV3-2
D gene: .
clone size: .
CDR3 DNA: TGTGCCAGCAGCCACCCTGGCAACAATGAGCAGTTCTTC
CDR3 protein: CASSHPGNNEQFF

J gene: TRBJ2-1
V gene: TRBV27
D gene: .
clone size: few
CDR3 DNA: TGTGCCAGCAGTCCGACGACTTCCACCTTAGCTTACAATGAGCAGTTCTTC
CDR3 protein: CASSPTTSTLAYNEQFF

J gene: TRBJ1-4
V gene: TRBV27
D gene: TRBD1
clone size: .
CDR3 DNA: TGTGCCAGCAGTTTAAACAGGGGTAATGAAAAACTGTTTTTT
CDR3 protein: CASSLNRGNEKLFF

J gene: TRBJ2-7
V gene: TRBV12-3/TRBV12-4
D gene: .
clone size: .
CDR3 DNA: TGTGCCAGCAATTTCGCCAGGGGTGTCGAGCAGTACTTC
CDR3 protein: CASNFARGVEQYF

J gene: TRBJ2-7
V gene: TRBV4-2
D gene: .
clone size: .
CDR3 DNA: TGTGCCAGCAGCCAAGTGGGGCAGGGCGACTACGAGCAGTACTTC
CDR3 protein: CASSQVGQGDYEQYF

J gene: TRBJ1-1
V gene: TRBV3-1/TRBV3-2
D gene: .
clone size: .
CDR3 DNA: TGTGCCAGCAGCCAAGCTCGCCAGGTATCCACTGAAGCTTTCTTT
CDR3 protein: CASSQARQVSTEAFF

J gene: TRBJ2-3
V gene: TRBV28
D gene: TRBD2
clone size: .
CDR3 DNA: TGTGCCAGCAATACCCCTAGCGGGAGTGCAGATACGCAGTATTTT
CDR3 protein: CASNTPSGSADTQYF

J gene: TRBJ1-1
V gene: TRBV4-3
D gene: .
clone size: .
CDR3 DNA: TGCGCCAGCAGCCAAGTGTATAGCAGTTCGGCGCCTGAAGCTTTCTTT
CDR3 protein: CASSQVYSSSAPEAFF

J gene: TRBJ2-7
V gene: TRBV4-2
D gene: TRBD2
clone size: .
CDR3 DNA: TGTGCCAGCAGCCAAGATCGTGGCGGGAGGTACGAGCAGTACTTC
CDR3 protein: CASSQDRGGRYEQYF

J gene: TRBJ2-4
V gene: TRBV4-1
D gene: TRBD2
clone size: .
CDR3 DNA: TGCGCCAGCAGCCAAGGGCTAGCGGGGGGGCTGGCCAAAAACATTCAGTACTTC
CDR3 protein: CASSQGLAGGLAKNIQYF

J gene: TRBJ2-5
V gene: TRBV19
D gene: TRBD1
clone size: .
CDR3 DNA: TGTGCCAGTAGTATAGGGGACAGGACAGGGGAGACCCAGTACTTC
CDR3 protein: CASSIGDRTGETQYF

J gene: TRBJ1-1
V gene: TRBV13
D gene: TRBD1
clone size: .
CDR3 DNA: TGTGCCAGCAGCTTTTACGGGACAGGGGACCATAGGACTGAAGCTTTCTTT
CDR3 protein: CASSFYGTGDHRTEAFF

J gene: TRBJ1-1
V gene: TRBV10-3
D gene: TRBD1
clone size: .
CDR3 DNA: TGTGCCATCAGGGCCGGGACAGGGAACACTGAAGCTTTCTTT
CDR3 protein: CAIRAGTGNTEAFF